These T cell receptor beta chains were read from a single sample in a study of metastatic and nonmetastatic thyroid tumors. TCRdb re-called clones from the PCR reads using MiXCR. Of tens of thousands of clones detected, 18% appear once; the ten largest clones hold roughly 10%. Input material: blood. Receptors were obtained from a female donor with papillary thyroid cancer or a benign thyroid nodule (not recorded which). Some clones in this sample may be carry-over from other donors' samples. The CDR3 runs from the conserved cysteine through the conserved F or W. A D gene is named only where the DNA matches it firmly. Size values are once, few and many counts, or a class for expanded clones, and some rows have none.

d_call	v_call	j_call	clone_size	cdr3_aa	cdr3_nt
-	TRBV4-1	TRBJ2-7	many	CASSQRYAGTYEQYF	TGCGCCAGCAGCCAAAGGTACGCCGGAACCTACGAGCAGTACTTC
TRBD2	TRBV3-1	TRBJ2-1	many	CASSHSGGGSYNEQFF	TGTGCCAGCAGCCACAGTGGGGGGGGCTCCTACAATGAGCAGTTCTTC
-	TRBV5-1	TRBJ1-1	-	CASSLAGLTEAFF	TGCGCCAGCAGCTTGGCCGGTCTCACTGAAGCTTTCTTT
TRBD1	TRBV12-3/TRBV12-4	TRBJ2-5	many	CASSFDRGQETQYF	TGTGCCAGCAGTTTTGACAGGGGGCAAGAGACCCAGTACTTC
-	TRBV6-2/TRBV6-3	TRBJ2-5	few	CASSSLAGQTQYF	TGTGCCAGCAGTTCCCTAGCCGGGCAGACCCAGTACTTC
-	TRBV6-1	TRBJ1-6	medium-sized	CASSDRDNSPLHF	TGTGCCAGCAGTGACAGGGATAATTCACCCCTCCACTTT
TRBD2	TRBV7-3	TRBJ2-1	many	CASSLNVGLAGGEQFF	TGTGCCAGCAGCTTAAATGTGGGACTAGCGGGAGGGGAGCAGTTCTTC
-	TRBV20-1	TRBJ2-7	-	CSARDLGRRSSSYEQYF	TGCAGTGCTAGAGATTTGGGGAGGCGGTCCTCCTCCTACGAGCAGTACTTC
-	TRBV4-1	TRBJ1-1	many	CASSQAADTEAFF	TGCGCCAGCAGCCAAGCAGCGGACACTGAAGCTTTCTTT
TRBD1	TRBV6-1	TRBJ1-1	-	CAINKQGGAEAFF	TGTGCCATCAACAAACAGGGGGGAGCTGAAGCTTTCTTT
-	TRBV28	TRBJ2-6	-	CASGERKDFVANVLTF	TGTGCCAGCGGCGAAAGGAAGGACTTTGTTGCCAACGTCCTGACTTTC
TRBD2	TRBV7-2	TRBJ2-1	many	CASRPSGGGPEQFF	TGTGCCAGCAGACCTAGCGGGGGGGGGCCCGAGCAGTTCTTC
-	TRBV27	TRBJ1-5	medium-sized	CASSLSGIFQPQHF	TGTGCCAGCAGTTTATCGGGGATTTTTCAGCCCCAGCATTTT
TRBD1	TRBV27	TRBJ1-2	medium-sized	CASSSTGNVGYTF	TGTGCCAGCAGTTCGACAGGGAATGTGGGCTACACCTTC
-	TRBV7-2	TRBJ2-1	-	CASSLVTGFNEQFF	TGTGCCAGCAGCTTAGTGACGGGATTCAATGAGCAGTTCTTC
-	TRBV28	TRBJ2-7	-	CASSRVGRPYEQYF	TGTGCCAGCAGTCGTGTGGGGAGACCCTACGAGCAGTACTTC
-	TRBV19	TRBJ2-2	many	CASSWTGSNTGELFF	TGTGCCAGTAGTTGGACGGGATCGAACACCGGGGAGCTGTTTTTT
-	TRBV11-1	TRBJ2-1	many	CASTSTGSHEQFF	TGTGCCAGCACCTCTACGGGCAGCCATGAGCAGTTCTTC
TRBD1	TRBV5-1	TRBJ1-1	-	CASSPGTGGHTESFF	TGCGCCAGCAGTCCCGGTACAGGGGGCCACACTGAATCTTTCTTT
TRBD1	TRBV10-3	TRBJ2-5	-	CAIRTQGETQYF	TGTGCCATCAGAACACAGGGGGAGACCCAGTACTTC
TRBD1	TRBV5-1	TRBJ2-1	-	CASSLLRTGLDNEQFF	TGCGCCAGCAGCTTGCTTCGGACAGGCCTTGACAATGAGCAGTTCTTC
-	TRBV28	TRBJ1-2	many	CASTPGGSYGYTF	TGTGCCAGCACCCCGGGAGGGAGCTATGGCTACACCTTC
-	TRBV20-1	TRBJ1-1	many	CSARKFGQGTEAFF	TGCAGTGCTAGAAAGTTTGGGCAGGGCACTGAAGCTTTCTTT
TRBD2	TRBV11-1	TRBJ2-5	many	CASSLRLAGGETQYF	TGTGCCAGCAGCTTAAGGCTAGCGGGGGGTGAGACCCAGTACTTC
-	TRBV11-2	TRBJ2-7	-	CASSSTRSSYEQYF	TGTGCCAGCAGCTCAACTCGCAGCTCCTACGAGCAGTACTTC
-	TRBV28	TRBJ1-2	medium-sized	CASSLSGGGYTF	TGTGCCAGCAGTTTAAGCGGGGGGGGCTACACCTTC
-	TRBV20-1	TRBJ1-2	many	CSAREPGLGYGYTF	TGCAGTGCTAGAGAACCCGGGTTAGGCTATGGCTACACCTTC